One sample yielded the 4 T cell receptor beta chains listed below, sequenced in a study of T cells in narcolepsy (dated by TCRdb to 2016 to 2019). Receptor amplification or capture employed the immunoSEQ multiplex PCR assay. TCRdb took over this immuneACCESS table, retaining in-frame rearrangements with V and J assigned. Such tables are incomplete; in checked studies, under half of the missing clones stem from an unresolved V gene, and the remainder is unexplained. The sample data list approximately 25,000 clones, and 50% to 65% of these were observed just once. The ten largest clonotypes hold 10% to 15% of the sample. Sequencing input: memory (CD45RA-) CD4+ T cells from blood. What this sample's cell subset or site label stands for: memory T cells sorted ex vivo from peripheral blood. The receptors originated from a human donor in good health.

A single count supports this clone. The chain has TRBV28 and TRBJ1-1; 12 bases are a match to TRBD1. The germline CDR1 and CDR2 sequences are MDHEN and SYDVKM. The length of the CDR3 is 17 residues. V shed 5 bases, J shed 0 bases, and the junction held 7 bases outside the gene matches. CDR3 DNA sequence: TGTGCCAGCAGTACCCTGGGGACAGGGGGCCTGAACACTGAAGCTTTCTTT. As protein: CASSTLGTGGLNTEAFF.

V and J are TRBV11-1 and TRBJ1-1, with unresolved D. Germline CDR1 SGHAT, CDR2 FQDESV (reference sequence). The CDR3 totals 13 residues. V was pared by 1 base and J by 7 bases, with 10 bases between. CDR3 residues: CASSLEWQSEAFF. CDR3 in DNA: TGTGCCAGCAGCTTAGAGTGGCAAAGTGAAGCTTTCTTT.

This clone turned up a few times. The sample contains more than one DNA sequence encoding this CDR3. The chain joins TRBV6-1 to TRBJ1-6, with a weak D call TRBD1 (5 bases). V shed 1 base and J shed 3 bases, with 10 bases lying between them. The CDR3 runs to 16 residues. CDR1 is MNHNS and CDR2 is SASEGT in the germline V gene. CDR3 sequence (DNA): TGTGCCAGCAGTGAAGTTGGGGCTCTCTATAATTCACCCCTCCACTTT. It translates to CASSEVGALYNSPLHF.

This clone has just a few counts. The junction differs from germline at one of its ends, possibly a read error. The chain joins TRBV25-1 to TRBJ1-5; D call uncertain. In germline, CDR1 is MGHDK, CDR2 SYGVNS. The CDR3 loop spans 13 amino acids. In DNA form, the CDR3 reads TGTGCCAGCAGGGAATCCGCCAATCAGCCCCAGCATTTT. Translated, it gives CASRESANQPQHF.